The sequence of this TCR beta chain was determined in a study of T cell responses to AZD1222 COVID-19 vaccine. General study findings and limits: Sampling captured repertoires only after the peak T cell response. After two AZD1222 doses, spike-specific TCR breadth and depth rose versus day 0. Donors in the cohort were predominantly white British and more often female, and clonal diversity was possibly underestimated.

The assay was immunoSEQ multiplex PCR, and TCRdb's table has in-frame clones only and misses some. The repertoire holds over 45,000 clones, with approximately 89% as singletons. V lost 4 bases, J lost 5 bases, and 10 bases stayed unmatched. The CDR3 has 15 amino acids. Germline V gene data show CDR1 as ENHRY and CDR2 as SYGVKD. This clone was picked up one time. No antigen is known for it. The material was peripheral blood, obtained 28 days after the second AZD1222 dose. This clonotype was sampled from an adult who received the AZD1222 COVID-19 vaccine. The genes are TRBV10-3 and TRBJ1-1; 7 bases align to TRBD1. The CDR3 protein is CAISGPNQGGTEAFF. The CDR3 bases are TGTGCCATCAGTGGCCCTAATCAGGGGGGGACTGAAGCTTTCTTT.